The next 32 T cell receptor beta chains were all read from a single sample in a study of liver allograft versus peripheral blood T cells. Background on the study: Liver transplant recipients had T cell receptor repertoires compared between transplanted liver and peripheral blood.

TCRdb reanalysed the reads using MiXCR and keeps one entry per CDR3 protein. The sample shows 13,000 or so distinct CDR3 sequences, 15% to 20% of them seen only once. The receptors were sampled from a human patient who had a liver transplant. A share of the T cells may be of graft donor origin.

This clonotype has more than one count but fewer than ten. V gene TRBV6-5 combines with J gene TRBJ1-2, with unresolved D. Trimming removed 7 bases at V and 5 bases at J, with 20 bases between. The germline CDR1 and CDR2 sequences are MNHEY and SVGAGI. There are 15 residues in the CDR3. CDR3 loop: CASTSSGRALYGYTF. CDR3 nucleotides: TGTGCCAGCACCAGCAGCGGGAGGGCCCTATATGGCTACACCTTC.

In its sample, this clonotype was seen many times. The V and J genes are TRBV27 and TRBJ1-2, with D uncertain. This CDR3 contains 14 residues. Deletions cut 3 bases from V and 0 bases from J, with 8 bases between. Germline lookup yields CDR1 MNHEY and CDR2 SMNVEV (reference sequence). The CDR3 loop is CASSLTAANYGYTF. The CDR3 coding sequence is TGTGCCAGCAGTTTGACCGCGGCTAACTATGGCTACACCTTC.

This chain connects TRBV5-4 to TRBJ1-4, with 8 bases fitting TRBD1. Trimming took 4 bases from V and 8 from J; bases not matched to a gene: 7. This CDR3 is 14 amino acids long. Germline CDR1 SGHNT, CDR2 YYREEE (reference sequence). This chain's CDR3 is CASSPTGAGEKLFF. In DNA, the CDR3 is TGTGCCAGCAGCCCGACAGGGGCGGGAGAAAAACTGTTTTTT.

This clonotype occurred many times. V usage is TRBV24-1 and J usage is TRBJ1-3; D not resolved. There are 14 residues in the CDR3. The V gene lost 2 bases and the J gene lost 0 bases, with 4 bases spanning the gap. CDR1 KGHDR and CDR2 SFDVKD come from the germline V gene. The CDR3 spells CATSDSSSGNTIYF. For the CDR3, the DNA is TGTGCCACCAGTGATTCGAGCTCTGGAAACACCATATATTTT.

This clonotype was detected ten times or more. The rearrangement uses TRBV27 and TRBJ1-1; D is perhaps TRBD1 (6 bases). Deletions cut 6 bases from V and 5 bases from J, with 16 bases between. The CDR3 runs to 14 residues. Germline V gives CDR1 MNHEY, CDR2 SMNVEV (reference sequence). CDR3 in amino acids: CASRGWGGATEAFF. The CDR3 coding sequence is TGTGCCAGCAGGGGATGGGGGGGCGCGACTGAAGCTTTCTTT.

There are a few counts of this clonotype. The rearrangement joins TRBV7-9 to TRBJ2-7; 11 bases line up with TRBD2. Germline CDR1 is SEHNR and CDR2 is FQNEAQ (reference sequence). This CDR3 is 14 amino acids long. V gave up 4 bases and J gave up 4 bases; unmatched junction bases: 3. The DNA of the CDR3 is TGTGCCAGCAGCTCACTAGCGGGAGAGTACGAGCAGTACTTC. Its protein is CASSSLAGEYEQYF.

J is TRBJ2-3 and V is TRBV9, with a weak D call TRBD2 (6 bases). Germline V gives CDR1 SGDLS, CDR2 YYNGEE. Trimming took 7 bases from V and 2 from J, leaving 8 bases between them. The CDR3 is made up of 12 amino acids. DNA of the CDR3: TGTGCCAGCGGCGGGGTCACAGATACGCAGTATTTT. The encoded protein is CASGGVTDTQYF.

This clonotype occurred a few times. V gene TRBV5-5 combines with J gene TRBJ2-7, with unresolved D. This CDR3 is built from 13 residues. Germline loops: CDR1 SGHKS, CDR2 YYEKEE (reference sequence). Trimming pared 2 bases from V and 2 bases from J, leaving 8 bases between. As DNA, the CDR3 is TGTGCCAGCAGCTTCCAACAACCCTACGAGCAGTACTTC. It yields the protein CASSFQQPYEQYF.

J is TRBJ2-5 and V is TRBV12-3 or TRBV12-4; D gene unclear. The V end lost 2 bases, the J end lost 9 bases, and 13 bases lay between the germline ends. The CDR3 length is 13 residues. CDR3 nucleotides: TGTGCCAGCAGTTTAAGTGGGCCTATGGCCCAGTACTTC. As protein: CASSLSGPMAQYF.

The V call is TRBV20-1, the J call TRBJ1-1; no definite D call. V was clipped by 0 bases and J by 1 base, with 9 bases between them. This CDR3 spans 14 amino acids. CDR1 DFQATT and CDR2 SNEGSKA come from the germline V gene (reference sequence). The CDR3 nucleotides read TGCAGTGCTAGAGATCCGGGCGAGAACACTGAAGCTTTCTTT. Protein sequence: CSARDPGENTEAFF.

By frequency in the sample, this clonotype is medium-sized (0.01 to 0.1%). CDR3 nucleotides: TGTGCCAGCACCCTTAGCGGGAGTGAGACCCAGTACTTC. The encoded protein is CASTLSGSETQYF. V and J are TRBV6-5 and TRBJ2-5; 9 bases agree with TRBD2. V shed 7 bases, J shed 5 bases, and the junction held 5 bases outside the gene matches. This CDR3 has 13 residues. Germline CDR1 MNHEY, CDR2 SVGAGI.

This clonotype was found many times. The chain is built from TRBV27 and TRBJ1-6, with D hard to call. The V gene lost 2 bases and the J gene lost 3 bases, with 11 bases spanning the gap. The CDR3 extends over 16 amino acids. Germline values: CDR1 MNHEY, CDR2 SMNVEV (reference sequence). The CDR3 nucleotides read TGTGCCAGCAGTTTAGATGGCAGCGGCTATAATTCACCCCTCCACTTT. It specifies CASSLDGSGYNSPLHF.

Ten or more counts support this clonotype. The V gene is TRBV24-1, the J gene TRBJ1-3, with TRBD1 identical over 8 bases. The CDR3 covers 18 residues. J lost 0 bases, V lost 4 bases, and 10 bases had no gene match. The V gene's germline CDR1 is KGHDR and CDR2 SFDVKD. The CDR3 loop reads CATSERAGGDSSGNTIYF. In DNA form, the CDR3 reads TGTGCCACCAGTGAACGGGCAGGGGGCGACTCCTCTGGAAACACCATATATTTT.

Many counts were recorded for this clonotype. The chain recombines TRBV24-1 with TRBJ2-3, with 10 bases identical to TRBD1. The CDR3 spans 15 residues. CDR1 is KGHDR and CDR2 is SFDVKD in the germline V gene. The junction had 1 base not matched to a gene; V was cut back by 5 bases and J by 0 bases. The CDR3 reads CATSAGQGSTDTQYF. The CDR3, as DNA: TGTGCCACCAGTGCGGGACAGGGGAGCACAGATACGCAGTATTTT.

The chain couples TRBV5-5 to TRBJ1-1, with 10 bases fitting TRBD1. Germline V gene sequence: CDR1 SGHKS, CDR2 YYEKEE (reference sequence). J lost 8 bases, V lost 0 bases, and 7 bases had no gene match. This CDR3 has 15 residues. CDR3 protein: CASSLAGTGAYEAFF. In DNA form, the CDR3 reads TGTGCCAGCAGCTTGGCTGGGACAGGGGCCTACGAAGCTTTCTTT.

V gene TRBV27 combines with J gene TRBJ2-2; tentatively, D is TRBD2 (6 bases). Between the trimmed V and J ends, which lost 5 bases and 6 bases, there was a span of 22 bases. The CDR3 loop spans 17 amino acids. Germline lookup yields CDR1 MNHEY and CDR2 SMNVEV (reference sequence). The CDR3 bases are TGTGCCAGCAGTAGCGGAACTATGCGGGACTTATCCGGGGAGCTGTTTTTT. Translating it yields CASSSGTMRDLSGELFF.

As to this clonotype: Since a much larger clone is just one base distant, this may be a read error. V is TRBV6-1 and J is TRBJ1-5; D gene ambiguous. V was cut by 8 bases and J by 7 bases, with 15 bases left in between. The CDR3 totals 13 residues. CDR1 and CDR2 from the germline V gene are MNHNS and SASEGT. DNA for the CDR3: TGTGCCAGCGCTGTCATAGGAGAACAGCCCCAGCATTTT. It is translated as CASAVIGEQPQHF.

In its sample, this clonotype was seen many times. CDR3 region: CASSPGVNTEAFF. The CDR3 DNA follows: TGTGCCAGCTCACCAGGGGTGAACACTGAAGCTTTCTTT. The chain links TRBV18 to TRBJ1-1; D uncertain. Germline V gene data show CDR1 as KGHSH and CDR2 as LQKENI. The CDR3 loop spans 13 amino acids. V was clipped by 2 bases and J by 0 bases, with 4 bases between them.

The chain carries TRBV27 and TRBJ1-5, with TRBD1 as a possible D gene (6 bases). Germline V gene data show CDR1 as MNHEY and CDR2 as SMNVEV (reference sequence). This CDR3 region has 16 residues. V gave up 5 bases and J gave up 4 bases, with 18 bases separating them. CDR3 bases: TGTGCCAGCAGTCCATACAGGGAGGCGGTAAATCAGCCCCAGCATTTT. It codes for CASSPYREAVNQPQHF.

A few counts support this clonotype. The J gene is TRBJ2-7, the V gene TRBV7-2, with D possibly being TRBD2 (6 bases). The CDR3 sequence is 14 residues long. Germline V gene lookup returns CDR1 SGHTA and CDR2 FQGNSA. V shed 2 bases and J shed 2 bases, with 10 bases lying between them. The CDR3 loop is CASSLNSGPYEQYF. The CDR3 nucleotides are TGTGCCAGCAGCTTAAATAGCGGCCCCTACGAGCAGTACTTC.

This clonotype occurred many times. V gene TRBV28 combines with J gene TRBJ2-5, with 11 positions matching TRBD1. The CDR3 runs 15 residues. J lost 4 bases, V lost 7 bases, and 8 bases had no gene match. Germline V gives CDR1 MDHEN, CDR2 SYDVKM. Written as DNA, the CDR3 is TGTGCCAGCATCCGGACAGGGGGCCATGGAGAGACCCAGTACTTC. This encodes CASIRTGGHGETQYF.

As concerns this clonotype: A far larger clone differs by one base, so this is likely a read error. CDR3: CASSTCPGGTNEQYF. CDR3 DNA sequence: TGTGCCAGCAGTACGTGCCCTGGCGGAACAAACGAGCAGTACTTC. The V gene is TRBV10-3, the J gene TRBJ2-7; D gene ambiguous. Germline V gives CDR1 ENHRY, CDR2 SYGVKD. The CDR3 totals 15 residues.

At least ten counts were recorded for this clonotype. The genes are TRBV6-5 and TRBJ1-1, with TRBD1 matching 7 bases. This CDR3 contains 14 residues. Germline V gene sequence: CDR1 MNHEY, CDR2 SVGAGI. After removal of 2 bases from V and 8 bases from J, the junction contained 8 bases not matched to a gene. The CDR3 sequence is CASSYDRAVHEAFF. CDR3 nucleotide sequence: TGTGCCAGCAGTTACGACAGGGCTGTGCACGAAGCTTTCTTT.

In this sample, this clonotype is medium-sized. This rearrangement joins TRBV13 to TRBJ2-2, with 8 bases aligning to TRBD1. Germline CDR1 is PRHDT and CDR2 is FYEKMQ (reference sequence). The V segment lost 0 bases and the J segment 3 bases; nucleotides outside the gene matches: 0. This CDR3 has 15 amino acids. CDR3 in DNA: TGTGCCAGCAGCTTAGGGGACAGGGACACCGGGGAGCTGTTTTTT. This encodes CASSLGDRDTGELFF. The complete variable domain, with remaining parts taken from reference TRBV13 and TRBJ2-2, reads AAGVIQSPRHLIKEKRETATLKCYPIPRHDTVYWYQQGPGQDPQFLISFYEKMQSDKGSIPDRFSAQQFSDYHSELNMSSLELGDSALYFCASSLGDRDTGELFFGEGSRLTVL.

The rearrangement links TRBV20-1 to TRBJ1-6, with no clear D. Looked up from germline, CDR1 is DFQATT and CDR2 is SNEGSKA (reference sequence). The CDR3 spans 14 residues. The V gene lost 1 base and the J gene lost 7 bases, with 11 bases spanning the gap. The chain's CDR3 is CSARAAGTNSPLHF. DNA of the CDR3: TGCAGTGCTAGAGCTGCAGGAACAAATTCACCCCTCCACTTT.

This clonotype showed up many times. This chain connects TRBV19 to TRBJ2-3, with unresolved D. Germline assignment: CDR1 LNHDA and CDR2 SQIVND (reference sequence). The CDR3 contains 15 residues. V was clipped by 3 bases and J by 0 bases, with 10 bases between them. For the CDR3, the DNA is TGTGCCAGTAGTATCGGCAGCCCTAGCACAGATACGCAGTATTTT. This encodes CASSIGSPSTDTQYF.

This clonotype came up many times. The chain couples TRBV30 to TRBJ1-2, with TRBD1 matching over 9 bases. CDR3 length: 12 residues. Trimming at V came to 5 bases and at J to 5 bases, leaving 3 bases not matched to a gene. In germline, CDR1 is GTSNPN, CDR2 SVGIG (reference sequence). DNA of the CDR3: TGTGCCTGGCAAGGACAGGGGTATGGCTACACCTTC. Translating it yields CAWQGQGYGYTF.

The sample holds many counts of this clonotype. The chain couples TRBV28 to TRBJ2-3; possible D gene TRBD2, 6 bases. V lost 5 bases and J lost 4, with 19 bases in between. Germline V gene sequence: CDR1 MDHEN, CDR2 SYDVKM. This CDR3 is 16 amino acids long. CDR3 sequence reads: CASSALARLLADTQYF. CDR3 in DNA: TGTGCCAGCAGTGCTCTAGCGAGATTACTGGCAGATACGCAGTATTTT. Complete variable domain (other parts from reference TRBV28 and TRBJ2-3): DVKVTQSSRYLVKRTGEKVFLECVQDMDHENMFWYRQDPGLGLRLIYFSYDVKMKEKGDIPEGYSVSREKKERFSLILESASTNQTSMYLCASSALARLLADTQYFGPGTRLTVL.

The rearrangement links TRBV12-3 or TRBV12-4 to TRBJ1-6; 10 bases map to TRBD1. Germline trimming cut 8 bases from V and 9 bases from J; bases unmatched to any gene: 16. This CDR3 is built from 17 residues. As DNA, the CDR3 is TGTGCCAGCGCATACCTCGTGACAGGGGGCGCGGGTTCACCCCTCCACTTT. Translating gives CASAYLVTGGAGSPLHF.

The chain couples TRBV6-2 or TRBV6-3 to TRBJ1-2; maybe TRBD1 (5 bases). This CDR3 contains 13 residues. CDR1 is MNHEY, CDR2 SVGEGT, per germline. Trimming shortened V by 6 bases and J by 9 bases, and 17 bases separated the two germline ends. The CDR3 DNA follows: TGTGCCAGCAGGGCCGGGGCGACCTCCAGCTACACCTTC. It yields the protein CASRAGATSSYTF.

The gene calls are TRBV7-2 and TRBJ2-3, with D perhaps matching TRBD2 (6 bases). Trimming left V 2 bases short and J 4 bases short, with 19 bases between. Germline CDR1 SGHTA, CDR2 FQGNSA. The CDR3 spans 17 residues. CDR3: CASSLMRGTDSPDTQYF. DNA for the CDR3: TGTGCCAGCAGCTTAATGCGGGGCACGGATTCCCCAGATACGCAGTATTTT. The full variable domain, completed using reference TRBV7-2 and TRBJ2-3, is GAGVSQSPSNKVTEKGKDVELRCDPISGHTALYWYRQSLGQGLEFLIYFQGNSAPDKSGLPSDRFSAERTGGSVSTLTIQRTQQEDSAVYLCASSLMRGTDSPDTQYFGPGTRLTVL.

This clonotype was observed once. The rearrangement uses TRBV20-1 and TRBJ1-1; D perhaps matches TRBD1 (6 bases). Germline V CDR1 and CDR2: DFQATT, SNEGSKA (reference sequence). The CDR3 runs to 14 residues. CDR3 nucleotides: TGCAGCCTCCAAGTGGGGGCAATGAACACTGAAGCTTTCTTT. Its protein is CSLQVGAMNTEAFF.